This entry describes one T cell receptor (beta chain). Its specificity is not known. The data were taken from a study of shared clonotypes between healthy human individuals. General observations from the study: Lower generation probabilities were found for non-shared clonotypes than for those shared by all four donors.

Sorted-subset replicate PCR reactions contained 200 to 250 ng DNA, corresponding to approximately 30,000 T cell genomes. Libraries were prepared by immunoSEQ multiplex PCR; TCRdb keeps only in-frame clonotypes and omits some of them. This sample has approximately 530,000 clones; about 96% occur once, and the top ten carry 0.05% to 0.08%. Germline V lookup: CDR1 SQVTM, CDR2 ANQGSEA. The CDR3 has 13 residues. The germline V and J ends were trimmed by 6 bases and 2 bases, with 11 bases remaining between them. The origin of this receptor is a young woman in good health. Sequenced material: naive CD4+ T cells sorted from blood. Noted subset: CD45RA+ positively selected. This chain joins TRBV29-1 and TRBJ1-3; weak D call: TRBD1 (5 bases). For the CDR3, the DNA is TGCAGCGTAGGGGAACCCCCTGGAAACACCATATATTTT. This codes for CSVGEPPGNTIYF.